Each of the 9 T cell receptor beta chains below was sequenced from the same sample in a study of cytomegalovirus exposure and HLA in healthy donors. Use of 60 Vbeta and 13 Jbeta primers characterized the PCR. Here immunoSEQ multiplex PCR was the method, and the copy in TCRdb shows in-frame clones only, minus some. The sample has about 170,000 clones, around 75% seen once. The sequenced sample was PBMCs. The receptors stem from a male donor in good health and CMV-seronegative.

This clone was found a few times. This rearrangement joins TRBV5-1 to TRBJ1-1; D is ambiguous. V dropped 4 bases and J dropped 5 bases, with 12 bases sitting between them. Germline lookup yields CDR1 SGHRS and CDR2 YFSETQ. The CDR3 is 13 amino acids. In DNA form, the CDR3 reads TGCGCCAGCAGCCCCCTGGCGGGTACTGAAGCTTTCTTT. This sequence encodes CASSPLAGTEAFF. The variable domain in full, completed from reference TRBV5-1 and TRBJ1-1, reads KAGVTQTPRYLIKTRGQQVTLSCSPISGHRSVSWYQQTPGQGLQFLFEYFSETQRNKGNFPGRFSGRQFSNSRSEMNVSTLELGDSALYLCASSPLAGTEAFFGQGTRLTVV.

V usage is TRBV7-2 and J usage is TRBJ2-2; perhaps TRBD2 as D (6 bases). This CDR3 contains 12 residues. Looked up from germline, CDR1 is SGHTA and CDR2 is FQGNSA. Trimming removed 8 bases at V and 3 bases at J, with 7 bases between. The CDR3: CASGRYTGELFF. The DNA of the CDR3 is TGTGCCAGCGGGAGGTACACCGGGGAGCTGTTTTTT.

This sequence joins TRBV11-2 and TRBJ2-3, with a tentative D call TRBD1 (6 bases). Germline-derived CDR1 and CDR2 are SGHAT and FQNNGV. The CDR3 has 15 residues. V dropped 5 bases and J dropped 4 bases, with 16 bases sitting between them. CDR3 region: CASSEYRVGPDTQYF. The CDR3 DNA follows: TGTGCCAGCAGCGAGTACAGGGTTGGTCCAGATACGCAGTATTTT.

The chain couples TRBV5-6 to TRBJ1-2; D gene ambiguous. Per germline, CDR1 SGHDT and CDR2 YYEEEE. The V and J ends lost 5 bases and 8 bases respectively, with 13 bases between them. This CDR3 is built from 12 residues. DNA for the CDR3: TGTGCCAGCAGTCCCAATCGCAGGGGCTACACCTTC. The encoded protein is CASSPNRRGYTF.

This chain joins TRBV4-1 and TRBJ2-7; D is unclear. Between the trimmed V and J ends, which lost 2 bases and 2 bases, there was a span of 10 bases. The CDR3 extends over 14 amino acids. Germline values: CDR1 MGHRA, CDR2 YSYEKL. CDR3 nucleotide sequence: TGCGCCAGCAGCCAATATTTCCGTCCCTACGAGCAGTACTTC. Protein sequence: CASSQYFRPYEQYF.

This sequence joins TRBV19 and TRBJ1-2; D unclear. The germline gives CDR1 LNHDA, CDR2 SQIVND (reference sequence). The CDR3 has 14 residues. V lost 5 bases and J 0 bases, leaving 10 bases between the germline ends. The CDR3 spells CASSQADANYGYTF. The CDR3 region has the DNA TGTGCCAGTAGTCAGGCAGACGCTAACTATGGCTACACCTTC. Supplemented by reference TRBV19 and TRBJ1-2, the full variable domain reads DGGITQSPKYLFRKEGQNVTLSCEQNLNHDAMYWYRQDPGQGLRLIYYSQIVNDFQKGDIAEGYSVSREKKESFPLTVTSAQKNPTAFYLCASSQADANYGYTFGSGTRLTVV.

This chain links TRBV14 with TRBJ2-1, with D maybe TRBD1 (6 bases). The V end lost 3 bases, the J end lost 2 bases, and 23 bases lay between the germline ends. Germline CDR1 is SGHDN and CDR2 is FVKESK. The CDR3 has 19 amino acids. The CDR3 protein is CASSHSAPQRKGAYNEQFF. Here the CDR3 DNA reads TGTGCCAGCAGCCATTCGGCCCCACAGAGAAAGGGGGCCTACAATGAGCAGTTCTTC. Combining the CDR3 with reference TRBV14 and TRBJ2-1 gives the whole variable domain EAGVTQFPSHSVIEKGQTVTLRCDPISGHDNLYWYRRVMGKEIKFLLHFVKESKQDESGMPNNRFLAERTGGTYSTLKVQPAELEDSGVYFCASSHSAPQRKGAYNEQFFGPGTRLTVL.

The chain has TRBV27 and TRBJ2-5, with D maybe TRBD1 (6 bases). CDR1 is MNHEY and CDR2 is SMNVEV in the germline V gene (reference sequence). The V gene lost 6 bases and the J gene lost 0 bases, with 14 bases spanning the gap. The CDR3 consists of 15 residues. The CDR3 DNA is TGTGCCAGCAGCGCCACCGGGACATACCAAGAGACCCAGTACTTC. The encoded protein is CASSATGTYQETQYF.

This chain joins TRBV18 and TRBJ1-2; 10 bases align to TRBD1. J gave up 5 bases and V 3 bases, and 6 bases lay outside the gene matches. The CDR3 spans 15 residues. The V gene's germline CDR1 is KGHSH and CDR2 LQKENI. The CDR3 sequence is CASSPRDRGTYGYTF. The CDR3 DNA is TGTGCCAGCTCACCCCGGGACAGGGGTACGTATGGCTACACCTTC.